This T cell receptor (beta chain) is from a study of cytomegalovirus exposure and HLA in healthy donors. Whole-study results and caveats: The sole available immune exposure information was CMV serostatus. A later analysis, which compared TCR beta chains of equal frequency, found the HLA-associated ones more clonally expanded. For presence/absence analyses, sequencing depth was assumed to be roughly uniform across donors.

PCR used 60 Vbeta primers and 13 Jbeta primers. The method was immunoSEQ multiplex PCR; TCRdb's version includes in-frame clones alone and lacks a portion of them. Counted here are about 35,000 clones, approximately 91% occurring once; the ten biggest clones make up 2.7%. This clone showed up just once. Its matching antigen is unknown. There are 13 residues in the CDR3. V lost 5 bases and J 2 bases, leaving 9 bases between the germline ends. Germline V lookup: CDR1 MNHEY, CDR2 SMNVEV (reference sequence). Sequences were obtained from PBMCs. This clonotype was sampled from a woman aged 18 to 35 in good health and CMV-seronegative. The rearrangement joins TRBV27 to TRBJ1-2, with unresolved D. CDR3 amino acids: CASSLGVNYGYTF. DNA of the CDR3: TGTGCCAGCAGTCTGGGAGTGAACTATGGCTACACCTTC.